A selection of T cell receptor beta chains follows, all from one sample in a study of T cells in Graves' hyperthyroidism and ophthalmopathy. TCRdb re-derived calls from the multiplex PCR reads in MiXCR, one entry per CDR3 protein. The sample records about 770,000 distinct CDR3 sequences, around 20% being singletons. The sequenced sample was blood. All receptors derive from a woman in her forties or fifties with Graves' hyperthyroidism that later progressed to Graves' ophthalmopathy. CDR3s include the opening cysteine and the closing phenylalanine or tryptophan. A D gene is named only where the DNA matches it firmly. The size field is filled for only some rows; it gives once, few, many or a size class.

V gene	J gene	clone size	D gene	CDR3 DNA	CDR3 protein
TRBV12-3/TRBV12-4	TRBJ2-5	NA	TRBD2	TGTGCCAGCAGCCTGGGGGAGGGGTGGATGGAGACCCAGTACTTC	CASSLGEGWMETQYF
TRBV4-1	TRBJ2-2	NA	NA	TGCGCCAGCAGCACCCAACCAGGGCCCCAGGGAGCCACCGGGGAGCTGTTTTTT	CASSTQPGPQGATGELFF
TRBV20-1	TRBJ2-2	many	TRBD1	TGCAGTGCCCGTCCGGGACAGGGGGCCGGGGAGCTGTTTTTT	CSARPGQGAGELFF
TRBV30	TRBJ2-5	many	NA	TGTGCCTGGAGTCCCCAAGAGACCCAGTACTTC	CAWSPQETQYF
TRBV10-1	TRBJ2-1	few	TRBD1	TGCGCCAGCAGGGCCCCCGGGACAGGGAATGAGCAGTTCTTC	CASRAPGTGNEQFF
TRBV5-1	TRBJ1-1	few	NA	TGCGCCAGCAGCTTGTCCAGGGCTGGGGTGAGCACTGAAGCTTTCTTT	CASSLSRAGVSTEAFF
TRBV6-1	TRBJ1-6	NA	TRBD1	TGTGCCAGCAGCCCTCATATGGACAGGGTAGTTTCACCCCTCCACTTT	CASSPHMDRVVSPLHF
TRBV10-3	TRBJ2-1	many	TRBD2	TGTGCCATCAGTGAGTCTGCTAGCGGGCACAGCTCCTACAATGAGCAGTTCTTC	CAISESASGHSSYNEQFF
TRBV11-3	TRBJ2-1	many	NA	TGTGCCAGCAGCTTAGTATCAGGGACGGGTGAGCAGTTCTTC	CASSLVSGTGEQFF
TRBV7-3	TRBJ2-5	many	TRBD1	TGTGCCAGCAGCTCTAGAGTACAGGGGAACCAAGAGACCCAGTACTTC	CASSSRVQGNQETQYF
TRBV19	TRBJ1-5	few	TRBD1	TGTGCCAGTAGTATAGGCGAGACAGGGGTCCTGGGTAGCAATCAGCCCCAGCATTTT	CASSIGETGVLGSNQPQHF
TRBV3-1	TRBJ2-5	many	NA	TGTGCCAGCAGCCAAGGGGGTGGGGAGACCCAGTACTTC	CASSQGGGETQYF
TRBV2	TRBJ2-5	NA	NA	TGTGCCAGCAGGACCGTCCAAGAGACCCAGTACTTC	CASRTVQETQYF
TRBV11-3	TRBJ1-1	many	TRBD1	TGTGCCAGCAGCTCAACCGGGACAGTGAACACTGAAGCTTTCTTT	CASSSTGTVNTEAFF
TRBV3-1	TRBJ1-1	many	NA	TGTGCCAGCAGTAAATCAGGGCGCACTGAAGCTTTCTTT	CASSKSGRTEAFF
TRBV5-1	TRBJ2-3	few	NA	TGCGCCAGCAGCCCCGCCCAGGGTGGGACGCAGTATTTT	CASSPAQGGTQYF
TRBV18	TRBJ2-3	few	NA	TGTGCCAGCTCACCACCGCCAGGGCTTAGCACAGATACGCAGTATTTT	CASSPPPGLSTDTQYF
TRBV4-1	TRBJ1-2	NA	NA	TGCGCCAGCGCCGAAGCCTACTCAGGGTATGGCTACACCTTC	CASAEAYSGYGYTF
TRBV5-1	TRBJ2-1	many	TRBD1	TGCGCCAGCAGCCCGGGGGACAGGCAGCCGAATGAGCAGTTCTTC	CASSPGDRQPNEQFF
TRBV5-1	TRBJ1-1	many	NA	TGCGCCAGCAGCTTGGCGCGGAGCAGGGATACTGAAGCTTTCTTT	CASSLARSRDTEAFF
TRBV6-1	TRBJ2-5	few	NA	TGTGCCAGCAGGGGCGTCCCCACCCAAGAGACCCAGTACTTC	CASRGVPTQETQYF
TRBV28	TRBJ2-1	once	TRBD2	TGTGCCAGCAGTGTAGAGCGGGGGGGCATCGATGAGCAGTTCTTC	CASSVERGGIDEQFF
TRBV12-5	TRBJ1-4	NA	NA	TGTGCTAGTGCTCAGTCTAATGAAAAACTGTTTTTT	CASAQSNEKLFF
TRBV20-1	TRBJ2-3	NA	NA	TGCAGTGCTACCGGACGGAGCACAGATACGCAGTATTTT	CSATGRSTDTQYF
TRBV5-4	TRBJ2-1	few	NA	TGTGCCAGCAGCTTGGCCGCAGGGCCCAGCTCCTACAATGAGCAGTTCTTC	CASSLAAGPSSYNEQFF
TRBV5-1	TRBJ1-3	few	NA	TGCGCCAGCAGCTTGGATTTGGGCACGATCTCTGGAAACACCATATATTTT	CASSLDLGTISGNTIYF
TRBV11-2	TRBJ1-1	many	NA	TGTGCCAGCAGCTTTATGGGGGTAGCTTTCTTT	CASSFMGVAFF
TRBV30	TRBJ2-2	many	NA	TGTGCCTGGACTTTTGGGCCCGGGGAGCTGTTTTTT	CAWTFGPGELFF
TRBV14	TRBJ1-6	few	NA	TGTGCCAGCAGCCAAACCGGGTCTTCACCCCTCCACTTT	CASSQTGSSPLHF
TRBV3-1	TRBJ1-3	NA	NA	TGTGCCAGCAGCCAAGAAGCAACCAGGGGCCCTGGAAACACCATATATTTT	CASSQEATRGPGNTIYF
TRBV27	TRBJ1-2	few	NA	TGTGCCAGCAGTTTCTCACTCTTAGGGGATTATGGCTACACCTTC	CASSFSLLGDYGYTF
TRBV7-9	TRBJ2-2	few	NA	TGTGCCAGCAGCACGGGACGGTTGAACACCGGGGAGCTGTTTTTT	CASSTGRLNTGELFF